A selection of T cell receptor beta chains follows, all from one sample in a study of Graves' ophthalmopathy and Graves' hyperthyroidism. MiXCR, run by TCRdb on the multiplex PCR reads, gives a single entry per CDR3 protein. The sample has nearly 400,000 distinct CDR3 sequences; approximately 16% are singletons. Sequenced: peripheral blood. The receptors stem from a woman aged 18 to 35 with Graves' ophthalmopathy. Each CDR3 is given with its conserved first and last residue. Expanded clones get a size class; other rows say once, few or many, or leave the size out.

abundance	len	j_gene	v_gene	CDR3aa
many	16	TRBJ1-6	TRBV10-3	CAISGSGTAINSPLHF
many	14	TRBJ1-5	TRBV29-1	CSVTDGYSNQPQHF
.	12	TRBJ2-7	TRBV30	CAWSPLGDEQYF
many	13	TRBJ2-7	TRBV7-6	CASSFSQGGEQYF
many	13	TRBJ2-7	TRBV14	CASSGGTGREQYF
few	15	TRBJ2-7	TRBV12-3/TRBV12-4	CASSWGLAGMNEQYF
many	17	TRBJ2-6	TRBV5-1	CASSADRGASGANVLTF
many	11	TRBJ2-5	TRBV12-3/TRBV12-4	CASRLKETQYF
few	15	TRBJ2-7	TRBV28	CASSYYGSVSYEQYF
.	14	TRBJ1-2	TRBV12-3/TRBV12-4	CASSLSGASYGYTF
once	15	TRBJ2-5	TRBV2	CASRGLAGGAETQYF
.	14	TRBJ1-2	TRBV7-2	CASSTSRAGNGYTF
many	11	TRBJ1-2	TRBV19	CASSIRSGYTF
.	13	TRBJ2-5	TRBV6-1	CASRQGAQETQYF
.	16	TRBJ1-5	TRBV28	CASSGRDHLSNQPQHF
.	15	TRBJ2-7	TRBV7-9	CASSAGDRGTYEQYF
many	12	TRBJ2-7	TRBV12-3/TRBV12-4	CASAVPFYEQYF
many	15	TRBJ2-7	TRBV7-8	CASSLRRTGGREQYF
.	14	TRBJ1-1	TRBV6-1	CASSEVVLNTEAFF
many	14	TRBJ1-2	TRBV6-2/TRBV6-3	CASRRTDANYGYTF
few	16	TRBJ1-2	TRBV11-2	CASSLVSYRGRYGYTF
many	16	TRBJ1-5	TRBV6-2/TRBV6-3	CASSSPWRVRHQPQHF
many	14	TRBJ1-2	TRBV9	CASSVAGTPYGYTF
many	18	TRBJ2-7	TRBV12-3/TRBV12-4	CASSFGTGLAGAGDEQYF
many	17	TRBJ1-3	TRBV6-5	CASSYGSNPWSGNTIYF
many	11	TRBJ1-1	TRBV7-3	CASSFRDQAFF
.	19	TRBJ1-1	TRBV15	CATSQPYLPDRERSGEAFF
many	12	TRBJ2-7	TRBV7-7	CASSQEPYEQYF
many	14	TRBJ2-7	TRBV5-1	CASSRTGGSYEQYF
many	14	TRBJ1-6	TRBV5-4	CASSLQGVRSPLHF
many	14	TRBJ1-1	TRBV5-1	CASSWAPLNTEAFF
few	14	TRBJ2-7	TRBV6-2/TRBV6-3	CASSYGRGGYEQYF
.	15	TRBJ1-6	TRBV5-1	CASSLETGGNSPLHF
many	17	TRBJ2-2	TRBV24-1	CATSDFPTGADTGELFF
many	16	TRBJ2-2	TRBV11-2	CASTFPTGQATGELFF
.	12	TRBJ1-2	TRBV6-1	CAVQGSFYGYTF
many	17	TRBJ1-1	TRBV2	CASLSGQGNTGPTEAFF
many	12	TRBJ1-1	TRBV6-5	CASRYRNTEAFF
many	14	TRBJ1-2	TRBV24-1	CATSDIDRTYGYTF
many	16	TRBJ2-7	TRBV11-1	CASSLRTGVRSYEQYF
many	14	TRBJ1-6	TRBV3-1	CASSQVGGYSPLHF
many	13	TRBJ2-2	TRBV24-1	CATSSGGIGELFF
many	14	TRBJ2-7	TRBV27	CASSQLGQAYEQYF
many	13	TRBJ2-4	TRBV28	CASSLVPENIQYF
many	13	TRBJ2-7	TRBV5-1	CASSLRTSLEQYF
many	13	TRBJ2-2	TRBV2	CASSLDRTGELFF
many	14	TRBJ1-2	TRBV12-3/TRBV12-4	CASSLRRGVFGYTF